Listed below are T cell receptor beta chains from one sample, sequenced in a study of siplizumab effects on memory and regulatory T cells. Measured with immunoSEQ multiplex PCR; TCRdb has only the in-frame clones, and not every one. Counted here are 99,000 or so clones, roughly 94% occurring once; the ten biggest clones make up roughly 1.3%. The specimen was non-Treg CD4+ T cells sorted from blood. All receptors derive from a human donor in good health. Each CDR3 is given with its conserved first and last residue. A D gene is named only where the DNA matches it firmly.

D gene: -; V gene: TRBV6-1; J gene: TRBJ1-1; CDR3 DNA: TGTGCCAGCAGTGATTGGGGACGGGGGAACACTGAAGCTTTCTTT; CDR3 protein: CASSDWGRGNTEAFF
D gene: -; V gene: TRBV18; J gene: TRBJ2-1; CDR3 DNA: TGTGCCAGCTCACCCGGAAGGACGCGCTACAATGAGCAGTTCTTC; CDR3 protein: CASSPGRTRYNEQFF
D gene: TRBD1; V gene: TRBV5-1; J gene: TRBJ1-1; CDR3 DNA: TGCGCCAGCACGGTAGAGACAGGGGGTTTTGAAGCTTTCTTT; CDR3 protein: CASTVETGGFEAFF
D gene: -; V gene: TRBV30; J gene: TRBJ1-5; CDR3 DNA: TGTGCCTGGAGTGTCGCGGTTCAGGGTTCGGCCCAGCATTTT; CDR3 protein: CAWSVAVQGSAQHF
D gene: TRBD2; V gene: TRBV19; J gene: TRBJ2-7; CDR3 DNA: TGTGCCAGTAGTATAGGGTTAAGCGGGAGCGGTTACGAGCAGTACTTC; CDR3 protein: CASSIGLSGSGYEQYF
D gene: -; V gene: TRBV18; J gene: TRBJ2-1; CDR3 DNA: TGTGCCAGCTCACCTAGGGTTGAGCAGTTCTTC; CDR3 protein: CASSPRVEQFF
D gene: TRBD2; V gene: TRBV30; J gene: TRBJ2-5; CDR3 DNA: TGTGCCTGGAAACCCGGGAGGAGGGAGACCCAGTACTTC; CDR3 protein: CAWKPGRRETQYF
D gene: -; V gene: TRBV5-1; J gene: TRBJ1-4; CDR3 DNA: TGCGCCAGCAGCTTGGATACAAGCGCTGAAAAACTGTTTTTT; CDR3 protein: CASSLDTSAEKLFF
D gene: -; V gene: TRBV10-3; J gene: TRBJ2-3; CDR3 DNA: TGTGCCATCACCTCCCTTGGGACCCACAGCACAGATACGCAGTATTTT; CDR3 protein: CAITSLGTHSTDTQYF
D gene: -; V gene: TRBV18; J gene: TRBJ2-2; CDR3 DNA: TGTGCCAGCTCACCACGAGAGATTAACACCGGGGAGCTGTTTTTT; CDR3 protein: CASSPREINTGELFF